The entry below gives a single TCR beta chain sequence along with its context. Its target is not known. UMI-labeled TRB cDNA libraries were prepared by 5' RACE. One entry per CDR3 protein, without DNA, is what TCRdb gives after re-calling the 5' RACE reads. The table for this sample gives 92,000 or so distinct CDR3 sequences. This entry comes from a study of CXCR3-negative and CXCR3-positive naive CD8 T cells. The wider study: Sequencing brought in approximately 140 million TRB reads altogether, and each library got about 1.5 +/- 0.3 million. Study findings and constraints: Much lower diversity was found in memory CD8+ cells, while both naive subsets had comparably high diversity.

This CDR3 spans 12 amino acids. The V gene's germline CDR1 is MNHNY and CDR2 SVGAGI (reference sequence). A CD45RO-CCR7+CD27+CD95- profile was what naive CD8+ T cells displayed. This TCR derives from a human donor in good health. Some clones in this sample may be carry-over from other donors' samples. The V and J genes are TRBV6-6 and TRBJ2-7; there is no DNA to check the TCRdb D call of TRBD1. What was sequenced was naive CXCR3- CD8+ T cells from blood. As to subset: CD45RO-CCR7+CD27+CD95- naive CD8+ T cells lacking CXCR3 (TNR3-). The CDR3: CASRTQGYEQYF.